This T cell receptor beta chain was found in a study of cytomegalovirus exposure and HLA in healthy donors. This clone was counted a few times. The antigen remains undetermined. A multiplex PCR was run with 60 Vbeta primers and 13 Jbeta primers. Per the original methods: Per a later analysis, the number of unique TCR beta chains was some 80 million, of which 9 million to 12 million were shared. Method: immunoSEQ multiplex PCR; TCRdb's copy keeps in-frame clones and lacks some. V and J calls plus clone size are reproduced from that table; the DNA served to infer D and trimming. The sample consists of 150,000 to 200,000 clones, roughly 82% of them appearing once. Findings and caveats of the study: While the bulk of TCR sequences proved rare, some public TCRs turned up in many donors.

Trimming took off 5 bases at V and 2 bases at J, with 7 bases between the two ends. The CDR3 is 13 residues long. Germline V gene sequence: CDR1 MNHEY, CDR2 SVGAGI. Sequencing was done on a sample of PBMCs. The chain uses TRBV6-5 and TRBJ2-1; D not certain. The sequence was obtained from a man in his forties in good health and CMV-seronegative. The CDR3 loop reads CASSPDTYNEQFF. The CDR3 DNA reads TGTGCCAGCAGTCCAGACACCTACAATGAGCAGTTCTTC.